Listed below are T cell receptor beta chains from one sample, sequenced in a study of cytomegalovirus exposure and HLA in healthy donors. This table comes from immunoSEQ multiplex PCR, and its TCRdb copy is limited to in-frame clones, with some not included. In the table there are about 91,000 clones, around 64% of which are singletons. The sequencing input was PBMCs. The receptor set was obtained from a human donor in good health. Each CDR3 is given with its conserved first and last residue. D genes are given only for firm matches. Only some rows state a clone size, as once, few, many or a class for expanded clones.

clone_size,v_call,d_call,j_call,cdr3_aa,cdr3_nt
NA,TRBV5-1,NA,TRBJ1-1,CASSSGPSGTEAFF,TGCGCCAGCAGCTCAGGGCCGAGTGGCACTGAAGCTTTCTTT
few,TRBV11-3,NA,TRBJ1-3,CASSPMGAGNTIYF,TGTGCCAGCAGCCCCATGGGCGCAGGAAACACCATATATTTT
few,TRBV5-5,TRBD2,TRBJ2-7,CASSLFSGAYEQYF,TGTGCCAGCAGCTTGTTTAGCGGGGCCTACGAGCAGTACTTC
NA,TRBV5-1,NA,TRBJ2-4,CASSLETLAKNIQYF,TGCGCCAGCAGCTTGGAGACTCTAGCCAAAAACATTCAGTACTTC
NA,TRBV19,NA,TRBJ1-2,CASSPPGQLTGYTF,TGTGCCAGTAGTCCCCCTGGACAGCTAACTGGCTACACCTTC
few,TRBV6-5,TRBD1,TRBJ1-4,CASRTGFEKLFF,TGTGCCAGCAGGACAGGGTTTGAAAAACTGTTTTTT
NA,TRBV7-6,NA,TRBJ2-2,CASSASLANTGELFF,TGTGCCAGCAGCGCTTCCCTAGCGAACACCGGGGAGCTGTTTTTT
NA,TRBV5-4,NA,TRBJ2-3,CASSFGESTDTQYF,TGTGCCAGCAGCTTCGGGGAGAGCACAGATACGCAGTATTTT
NA,TRBV4-3,TRBD1,TRBJ1-4,CASSQDRYRGNEKLFF,TGCGCCAGCAGCCAAGATAGGTACAGGGGAAATGAAAAACTGTTTTTT
NA,TRBV19,NA,TRBJ2-1,CASSIQSWSSYNEQFF,TGTGCCAGTAGTATACAGTCATGGAGCTCCTACAATGAGCAGTTCTTC
NA,TRBV11-2,TRBD1,TRBJ1-2,CASSLEGTDPNYGYTF,TGTGCCAGCAGCTTAGAGGGGACAGACCCTAACTATGGCTACACCTTC
NA,TRBV28,TRBD1,TRBJ1-4,CASSLSTGGVEKLFF,TGTGCCAGCAGTTTATCGACAGGGGGCGTAGAAAAACTGTTTTTT
NA,TRBV5-4,TRBD1,TRBJ1-3,CASSLPQGGGNTIYF,TGTGCCAGCAGCTTACCCCAGGGGGGTGGAAACACCATATATTTT
few,TRBV5-1,NA,TRBJ2-3,CASALETLGDTQYF,TGCGCCAGCGCCCTAGAGACCCTCGGTGATACGCAGTATTTT
few,TRBV7-3,NA,TRBJ1-2,CASSLYRVNYGYTF,TGTGCCAGCAGCTTATACAGGGTAAACTATGGCTACACCTTC
NA,TRBV6-5,NA,TRBJ1-1,CASSGLRMNTEAFF,TGTGCCAGCAGCGGACTTAGGATGAACACTGAAGCTTTCTTT
NA,TRBV6-5,TRBD1,TRBJ1-2,CASGYTSRDSSLLF,TGTGCCAGCGGTTACACATCCAGGGACAGCTCACTACTCTTC
NA,TRBV11-2,NA,TRBJ1-6,CASSLGSGGNSPLHF,TGTGCCAGCAGCTTAGGTAGCGGGGGGAATTCACCCCTCCACTTT